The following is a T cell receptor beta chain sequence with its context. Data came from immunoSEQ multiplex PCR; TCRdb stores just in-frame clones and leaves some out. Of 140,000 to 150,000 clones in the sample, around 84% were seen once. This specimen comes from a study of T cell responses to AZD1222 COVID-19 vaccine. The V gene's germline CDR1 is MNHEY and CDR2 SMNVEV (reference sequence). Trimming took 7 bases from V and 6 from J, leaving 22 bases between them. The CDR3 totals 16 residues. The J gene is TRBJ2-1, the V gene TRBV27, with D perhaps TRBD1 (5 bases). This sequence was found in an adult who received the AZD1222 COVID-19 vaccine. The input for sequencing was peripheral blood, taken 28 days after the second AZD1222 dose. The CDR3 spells CASTGPRVGAFNEQFF. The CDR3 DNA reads TGTGCCAGCACCGGCCCCAGGGTGGGTGCGTTCAATGAGCAGTTCTTC.